The 24 T cell receptor beta chains below come from one sample, sequenced in a study of blood T cell repertoires in COVID-19. The repertoire was sequenced with immunoSEQ multiplex PCR; TCRdb's copy has only in-frame clones and lacks some. Among 360,000 or so clones, over 80% were seen once, and the ten largest hold around 5.1%. Sequencing used PBMCs or T cells enriched from blood (not recorded which). The source of these receptors is a woman in her 50s who had recovered from COVID-19.

The V and J genes are TRBV28 and TRBJ2-7; D gene ambiguous. Germline V gene lookup returns CDR1 MDHEN and CDR2 SYDVKM. CDR3 length: 14 amino acids. V was cut by 3 bases and J by 2 bases, with 11 bases left in between. The CDR3 here is CASSFLLATYEQYF. The DNA for the CDR3 is TGTGCCAGCAGTTTCCTACTCGCTACCTACGAGCAGTACTTC.

The chain links TRBV28 to TRBJ1-2; D unresolved. Trimming took off 3 bases at V and 6 bases at J, with 11 bases between the two ends. CDR1 is MDHEN and CDR2 is SYDVKM in the germline V gene. The CDR3 totals 13 residues. The CDR3 sequence is CASSFYPQDGYTF. The DNA for the CDR3 is TGTGCCAGCAGTTTTTACCCTCAGGATGGCTACACCTTC.

This chain connects TRBV19 to TRBJ1-2; 7 nucleotides align to TRBD1. V was clipped by 6 bases and J by 6 bases; unmatched bases: 1. The length of the CDR3 is 11 residues. CDR1 and CDR2 (germline): LNHDA, SQIVND (reference sequence). The CDR3 region has the DNA TGTGCCAGTAGCGACAGGGATGGCTACACCTTC. The encoded protein is CASSDRDGYTF.

This clone was detected only once. The CDR3: CASSSRDSLYTF. CDR3 in DNA: TGTGCCAGCAGTTCCAGGGACTCCCTCTACACCTTC. The chain carries TRBV12-3 or TRBV12-4 and TRBJ1-2, with D tentatively TRBD1 (5 bases). The CDR3 is 12 residues long. Trimming stripped 4 bases from V and 10 bases from J, with 13 bases between.

This rearrangement joins TRBV6-2 or TRBV6-3 to TRBJ2-5; TRBD2 matches at 8 bases. Looked up from germline, CDR1 is MNHEY and CDR2 is SVGEGT. This CDR3 region has 16 residues. The ends lost 6 bases at V and 4 bases at J; junction bases unmatched: 13. CDR3 in amino acids: CASSRASSGSIETQYF. CDR3 nucleotides: TGTGCCAGCAGCCGAGCGTCAAGCGGGAGTATAGAGACCCAGTACTTC.

The rearrangement uses TRBV13 and TRBJ1-2, with 8 bases lining up with TRBD1. From germline, CDR1 is PRHDT and CDR2 FYEKMQ (reference sequence). J gave up 0 bases and V 3 bases, and 15 bases lay outside the gene matches. CDR3 length: 19 residues. This chain's CDR3 is CASSFPFDRGGLTNYGYTF. CDR3 bases: TGTGCCAGCAGCTTCCCATTCGACAGGGGCGGGCTTACTAACTATGGCTACACCTTC.

The rearrangement uses TRBV30 and TRBJ1-1, with TRBD1 as a possible D gene (5 bases). The CDR3 sequence is 13 residues long. The germline CDR1 and CDR2 sequences are GTSNPN and SVGIG (reference sequence). V dropped 4 bases and J dropped 3 bases, with 12 bases sitting between them. The CDR3 nucleotides are TGTGCCTGGACTCGGGGGATGGACACTGAAGCTTTCTTT. Translated, it gives CAWTRGMDTEAFF. Full variable domain (outside the CDR3, taken from reference TRBV30 and TRBJ1-1): SQTIHQWPATLVQPVGSPLSLECTVEGTSNPNLYWYRQAAGRGLQLLFYSVGIGQISSEVPQNLSASRPQDRQFILSSKKLLLSDSGFYLCAWTRGMDTEAFFGQGTRLTVV.

CDR3 DNA sequence: TGTGCCAGCAGCTTAAGCTTCTACGAGCAGTACTTC. Protein product: CASSLSFYEQYF. The chain combines TRBV6-2 or TRBV6-3 with TRBJ2-7; D unclear. This CDR3 has 12 residues. Germline CDR1 is MNHEY and CDR2 is SVGEGT. Trimming removed 6 bases from V and 3 bases from J, with 9 bases in between.

The V call is TRBV15, the J call TRBJ1-1; TRBD1 matches at 7 bases. Germline CDR1 is LNHNV and CDR2 is YYDKDF (reference sequence). Germline trimming cut 1 base from V and 10 bases from J; bases unmatched to any gene: 6. The CDR3 covers 13 residues. CDR3 nucleotide sequence: TGTGCCACCAGCAGAGGGGCAGGGGGTGCAGCTTTCTTT. It codes for CATSRGAGGAAFF.

A word on this clone: At one end, the junction sequence differs from germline, possibly due to a read error. The CDR3 nucleotides read TGTGCCAGCAGCTTAAGCCGAACGGGGGTTGACAAGCTCCACTTC. The encoded protein is CASSLSRTGVDKLHF. V gene TRBV7-3 combines with J gene TRBJ1-2; D is perhaps TRBD1 (5 bases). CDR3 length: 15 amino acids. The germline V gene encodes CDR1 SGHTA and CDR2 FQGTGA.

A word on this clone: This specimen includes other DNA sequences encoding the same CDR3. The rearrangement links TRBV5-4 to TRBJ2-5, with D perhaps matching TRBD1 (5 bases). Between the trimmed V and J ends, which lost 2 bases and 3 bases, there was a span of 8 bases. The CDR3 totals 13 residues. CDR1 SGHNT and CDR2 YYREEE come from the germline V gene (reference sequence). CDR3 amino acids: CASSLAREETQYF. CDR3 in DNA: TGTGCCAGCAGCTTAGCCAGGGAAGAGACCCAGTACTTC.

The rearrangement links TRBV5-1 to TRBJ1-5; D is possibly TRBD1 (6 bases). The CDR3 consists of 16 residues. Trimming left V 2 bases short and J 4 bases short, with 16 bases between. Per the germline V gene, CDR1 is SGHRS and CDR2 is YFSETQ. The CDR3 here is CASSFGHGGANQPQHF. In DNA, the CDR3 is TGCGCCAGCAGCTTCGGCCACGGGGGGGCGAATCAGCCCCAGCATTTT.

The V gene is TRBV7-8, the J gene TRBJ2-1; D not resolved. This CDR3 comprises 14 residues. With 5 bases removed from V and 6 bases from J, the gap between germline ends came to 14 bases. From germline, CDR1 is SGHVS and CDR2 FQNEAQ. CDR3 in DNA: TGTGCCAGCAGCCTGTCACACGGCGGCAATGAGCAGTTCTTC. Amino acid sequence: CASSLSHGGNEQFF.

The chain uses TRBV4-1 and TRBJ1-1; no reliable D call. Trimming removed 1 base at V and 0 bases at J, with 6 bases between. This CDR3 has 14 residues. Germline CDR1 and CDR2: MGHRA and YSYEKL. The CDR3 spells CASSQGPMNTEAFF. In nucleotides, the CDR3 is TGCGCCAGCAGCCAAGGGCCCATGAACACTGAAGCTTTCTTT.

The rearrangement links TRBV4-3 to TRBJ1-4; tentatively, D is TRBD1 (6 bases). Deletions cut 1 base from V and 3 bases from J, with 15 bases between. Germline CDR1 and CDR2: LGHNA and YSLEER. The CDR3 runs 17 residues. The CDR3 loop reads CASSQGIGGAANEKLFF. The DNA of the CDR3 is TGCGCCAGCAGCCAAGGTATCGGGGGGGCTGCTAATGAAAAACTGTTTTTT.

This rearrangement joins TRBV19 to TRBJ1-1, with D possibly being TRBD1 (5 bases). Trimming removed 3 bases from V and 0 bases from J, with 14 bases in between. Per the germline V gene, CDR1 is LNHDA and CDR2 is SQIVND (reference sequence). The CDR3 sequence is 16 residues long. In nucleotides, the CDR3 is TGTGCCAGTAGTATGCTACCGGGACTCCTGAACACTGAAGCTTTCTTT. Its protein product is CASSMLPGLLNTEAFF. The full variable domain, in which reference TRBV19 and TRBJ1-1 provide the parts outside the CDR3, is DGGITQSPKYLFRKEGQNVTLSCEQNLNHDAMYWYRQDPGQGLRLIYYSQIVNDFQKGDIAEGYSVSREKKESFPLTVTSAQKNPTAFYLCASSMLPGLLNTEAFFGQGTRLTVV.

This CDR3 reads CASSFFQMNTEAFF. The CDR3 nucleotides are TGTGCCAGCAGCTTTTTTCAGATGAACACTGAAGCTTTCTTT. V usage is TRBV5-6 and J usage is TRBJ1-1, with no clear D. Germline CDR1 is SGHDT and CDR2 is YYEEEE. This CDR3 has 14 residues. Trimming pared 2 bases from V and 0 bases from J, leaving 8 bases between.

The genes are TRBV7-9 and TRBJ2-5, with D perhaps TRBD2 (7 bases). Germline V gene data show CDR1 as SEHNR and CDR2 as FQNEAQ (reference sequence). This CDR3 region has 14 residues. V dropped 5 bases and J dropped 5 bases, with 15 bases sitting between them. The CDR3 bases are TGTGCCAGCAGCCCCGGGGGGCCCCCTGAGACCCAGTACTTC. This gives the protein CASSPGGPPETQYF.

The chain links TRBV27 to TRBJ2-1; 7 nucleotides match TRBD1. Trimming removed 7 bases from V and 7 bases from J; junction bases left unmatched: 13. The CDR3 sequence is 15 residues long. The V gene's germline CDR1 is MNHEY and CDR2 SMNVEV (reference sequence). The CDR3 spells CASTLGQLGVNEQFF. The DNA for the CDR3 is TGTGCCAGCACCCTGGGACAGCTTGGAGTAAATGAGCAGTTCTTC.

The chain couples TRBV6-5 to TRBJ1-2; D is undetermined. V lost 6 bases and J lost 2, with 7 bases in between. The CDR3 consists of 12 residues. From germline, CDR1 is MNHEY and CDR2 SVGAGI. CDR3: CASRARNYGYTF. In DNA, the CDR3 is TGTGCCAGCAGGGCCCGCAACTATGGCTACACCTTC.

The chain recombines TRBV11-3 with TRBJ2-5, with D possibly TRBD2 on 6 matching bases. The V and J ends lost 5 bases and 2 bases respectively, with 15 bases between them. The CDR3 length is 15 residues. Per germline, CDR1 SGHNT and CDR2 YENEEA. The DNA for the CDR3 is TGTGCCAGCAGCCGAACAAAGGGACTGCAAGAGACCCAGTACTTC. It translates to CASSRTKGLQETQYF.

Only one count was recorded for this clone. The chain employs TRBV18 and TRBJ1-1, with D perhaps TRBD1 (5 bases). The CDR3 totals 15 residues. The ends were cut back, 3 bases at V and 0 bases at J, with 11 bases in the middle. Per the germline V gene, CDR1 is KGHSH and CDR2 is LQKENI. Written as DNA, the CDR3 is TGTGCCAGCTCACCTACGACAGTTCTGAACACTGAAGCTTTCTTT. Residues: CASSPTTVLNTEAFF.

The chain couples TRBV5-1 to TRBJ1-1; maybe TRBD1 (6 bases). CDR1 is SGHRS, CDR2 YFSETQ, per germline. This CDR3 region has 15 residues. V dropped 5 bases and J dropped 3 bases, with 17 bases sitting between them. The chain's CDR3 is CASRNRVSLDTEAFF. The CDR3 DNA reads TGCGCCAGCAGAAACAGGGTTTCTTTAGACACTGAAGCTTTCTTT.

CDR3: CASSLEWDRGEFF. As DNA, the CDR3 is TGCGCCAGCAGCTTGGAATGGGACAGGGGTGAGTTCTTC. This rearrangement joins TRBV5-1 to TRBJ2-1; 10 bases agree with TRBD1. Germline values: CDR1 SGHRS, CDR2 YFSETQ. The V segment lost 0 bases and the J segment 14 bases; nucleotides outside the gene matches: 5. The CDR3 has 13 amino acids. Full variable domain (missing parts from reference TRBV5-1 and TRBJ2-1): KAGVTQTPRYLIKTRGQQVTLSCSPISGHRSVSWYQQTPGQGLQFLFEYFSETQRNKGNFPGRFSGRQFSNSRSEMNVSTLELGDSALYLCASSLEWDRGEFFGPGTRLTVL.